A single sample gave rise to the 4 T cell receptor beta chains below, sequenced in a study of identical twins. TCRdb re-derived calls from the 5' RACE reads in MiXCR, one entry per CDR3 protein. The sample holds approximately 600,000 distinct CDR3 sequences; about 7.1% are singletons and the top ten take 1.6%. These data also formed part of another study, on yellow fever vaccine responses in identical twins.

Sequenced: PBMCs. These receptors were obtained from a young woman in good health.

This clonotype has more than one count but fewer than ten. The rearrangement joins TRBV5-1 to TRBJ2-2; D possibly matches TRBD1 or TRBD2 (5 bases each). The V end lost 4 bases, the J end lost 6 bases, and 10 bases lay between the germline ends. The CDR3 runs to 13 residues. Germline V CDR1 and CDR2: SGHRS, YFSETQ. The CDR3: CASSPPGPGELFF. The CDR3 nucleotides read TGCGCCAGCAGCCCACCGGGGCCCGGGGAGCTGTTTTTT. The whole variable domain, remainder taken from reference TRBV5-1 and TRBJ2-2, is KAGVTQTPRYLIKTRGQQVTLSCSPISGHRSVSWYQQTPGQGLQFLFEYFSETQRNKGNFPGRFSGRQFSNSRSEMNVSTLELGDSALYLCASSPPGPGELFFGEGSRLTVL.

In its sample, this clonotype was seen a few times. V usage is TRBV7-9 and J usage is TRBJ2-5; D may be TRBD2 (6 bases). The germline V gene encodes CDR1 SEHNR and CDR2 FQNEAQ (reference sequence). V was trimmed by 5 bases and J by 5 bases, leaving 18 bases between them. This CDR3 has 15 residues. The CDR3 nucleotides are TGTGCCAGCAGCCCGGTGGAGGGGACGGGGGAGACCCAGTACTTC. Its translation: CASSPVEGTGETQYF.

This clonotype appeared many times. The chain carries TRBV5-1 and TRBJ1-1; weak D call: TRBD1 (6 bases). Germline CDR1 SGHRS, CDR2 YFSETQ. The germline V and J ends were trimmed by 0 bases and 3 bases, with 12 bases remaining between them. The CDR3 runs 15 residues. The CDR3 nucleotides read TGCGCCAGCAGCTTGGATAAACAGGGTCACACTGAAGCTTTCTTT. It translates to CASSLDKQGHTEAFF.

In the case of this clonotype: A much larger clone differs by one base, so this may be a read error. V usage is TRBV7-6 and J usage is TRBJ2-1; no definite D call. This CDR3 contains 12 residues. Trimming stripped 5 bases from V and 7 bases from J, with 9 bases between. Per germline, CDR1 SGHVS and CDR2 FNYEAQ. CDR3 loop: CASSGAGNEQFF. The CDR3 bases are TGTGCCAGCAGCGGAGCCGGGAATGAGCAGTTCTTC.